The next 6 T cell receptor beta chains were all read from a single sample in a study of T cell clonality in common variable immunodeficiency. Clones were read by immunoSEQ multiplex PCR, and TCRdb kept only the in-frame ones, dropping some. The sample contains about 30,000 clones, none of them singletons. These TCRs are of unknown antigen specificity. General study points: Common variable immunodeficiency TCR beta sequences reportedly had fewer deletions and N-nucleotide insertions.

Sequenced sample: peripheral blood mononuclear cells. The receptors derive from a human donor with common variable immunodeficiency.

This clone was observed many times. The CDR3 is cut off 3 residues early in the read; its end comes from the germline J gene. J is TRBJ2-5 and V is TRBV5-6; 8 nucleotides line up with TRBD2. There are 15 residues in the CDR3. Germline CDR1 SGHDT, CDR2 YYEEEE. V trimming: 5 bases; J trimming: 2 bases; junction bases outside the gene matches: 8. The CDR3 here is CASRVSGGLQETQYF. CDR3 bases read: TGTGCCAGCAGAGTGAGCGGGGGACTTCAAGAGACC.

With respect to this clone: The read falls 3 residues short of the CDR3 end, and the missing part is taken from the germline J gene. The J gene is TRBJ1-1, the V gene TRBV19; D gene ambiguous. Trimming shortened V by 1 base and J by 1 base, and 4 bases separated the two germline ends. CDR1 LNHDA and CDR2 SQIVND come from the germline V gene (reference sequence). CDR3 length: 13 residues. Here the CDR3 reads CASSIARNTEAFF. The covered CDR3 bases are TGTGCCAGTAGTATAGCCCGGAACACTGAA.

This clone showed up many times. CDR3 protein: CASRPGQGGSGELFF. The sequenced CDR3 bases are TGTGCCAGCAGACCGGGACAGGGTGGGTCCGGGGAG. The gene calls are TRBV2 and TRBJ2-2, with 9 positions matching TRBD1. Read data end 3 residues before the CDR3 end; the end is taken from the germline J gene. CDR1 and CDR2 (germline): SNHLY, FYNNEI. The CDR3 is 15 amino acids. V trimming: 6 bases; J trimming: 6 bases; junction bases outside the gene matches: 8.

This clone has ten or more counts. The read ends 3 residues shy of where the CDR3 ends; the end is completed using the germline J gene. The rearrangement joins TRBV5-6 to TRBJ2-7; 11 bases map to TRBD1. V trimming: 1 base; J trimming: 6 bases; junction bases outside the gene matches: 6. Germline V gene lookup returns CDR1 SGHDT and CDR2 YYEEEE. The CDR3 sequence is 15 residues long. The part of the CDR3 DNA that was read is TGTGCCAGCAGCTTGTCCCGGGACAGGGGGATCGAG. Its translation is CASSLSRDRGIE. The full CDR3 protein is CASSLSRDRGIEQYF.

As to this clone: The CDR3 end lies 3 residues beyond the end of the read and is filled in from the germline J gene. This chain links TRBV19 with TRBJ1-3; D gene unclear. Germline-derived CDR1 and CDR2 are LNHDA and SQIVND (reference sequence). Between the trimmed V and J ends, which lost 7 bases and 2 bases, there was a span of 12 bases. The length of the CDR3 is 14 residues. The CDR3: CASNPSTAGNTIYF. The part of the CDR3 DNA that was read is TGTGCCAGTAACCCTTCTACGGCTGGAAACACC.

In this sample, this clone turned up many times. The read is 3 residues too short to cover the CDR3 end, so that end is filled in from the germline J gene. This chain joins TRBV7-3 and TRBJ1-6; TRBD1 aligns across 7 bases. With V trimmed by 6 bases and J by 4 bases, 6 bases remained unmatched. CDR3 size: 15 residues. The germline gives CDR1 SGHTA, CDR2 FQGTGA. The chain's CDR3 is CASRAGTDYNSPLHF. CDR3 DNA, as far as it was read: TGTGCCAGCAGAGCCGGGACAGATTATAATTCACCC.